These 23 T cell receptor beta chains were all obtained from the same sample, sequenced in a study of T cell responses to AZD1222 COVID-19 vaccine. Here immunoSEQ multiplex PCR was the method, and the copy in TCRdb shows in-frame clones only, minus some. In the table there are some 120,000 clones, about nine tenths of which are singletons. Sample: peripheral blood, taken on day 0 of AZD1222 vaccination. The receptors originated from an adult in good health.

V and J are TRBV4-1 and TRBJ2-3; D is unresolved. Deletions cut 0 bases from V and 4 bases from J, with 5 bases between. CDR3 length: 13 residues. Looked up from germline, CDR1 is MGHRA and CDR2 is YSYEKL. The CDR3 nucleotides are TGCGCCAGCAGCCAAGAAGCTCCAGATACGCAGTATTTT. It is translated as CASSQEAPDTQYF.

V gene TRBV12-3 or TRBV12-4 combines with J gene TRBJ2-1, with D maybe TRBD2 (5 bases). V dropped 2 bases and J dropped 9 bases, with 5 bases sitting between them. CDR3 length: 11 residues. The CDR3 reads CASSLRGEQFF. Here the CDR3 DNA reads TGTGCCAGCAGTTTACGGGGTGAGCAGTTCTTC.

In nucleotides, the CDR3 is TGTGCCAGCAGCCCCTTTAGGGCGGCGAATCAGCCCCAGCATTTT. Amino acid sequence: CASSPFRAANQPQHF. The chain uses TRBV7-2 and TRBJ1-5; D gene ambiguous. This CDR3 is built from 15 residues. The germline gives CDR1 SGHTA, CDR2 FQGNSA. V shed 5 bases and J shed 4 bases, with 15 bases lying between them.

This clone occurred once. CDR3 in amino acids: CASSEGGRGSSVYGYTF. The CDR3 DNA reads as TGTGCCAGCAGTGAAGGCGGCAGGGGTTCTTCGGTCTATGGCTACACCTTC. The chain couples TRBV6-1 to TRBJ1-2; the D gene is possibly TRBD1 (6 bases). The V end lost 1 base, the J end lost 4 bases, and 19 bases lay between the germline ends. Germline CDR1 reads MNHNS; CDR2 reads SASEGT. CDR3 size: 17 residues.

This chain uses TRBV6-5 with TRBJ1-2; no reliable D call. CDR1 and CDR2 from the germline V gene are MNHEY and SVGAGI. The CDR3 has 10 residues. V lost 6 bases to trimming and J lost 5 bases, with 4 bases between them. The CDR3 loop is CASRDYGYTF. In DNA form, the CDR3 reads TGTGCCAGCAGGGATTATGGCTACACCTTC.

This chain connects TRBV5-1 to TRBJ2-2; D is ambiguous. The V gene lost 9 bases and the J gene lost 1 base, with 16 bases spanning the gap. Germline V gene data show CDR1 as SGHRS and CDR2 as YFSETQ. The CDR3 covers 15 residues. CDR3: CATYPSQVNTGELFF. CDR3 DNA: TGCGCCACCTACCCAAGCCAGGTGAACACCGGGGAGCTGTTTTTT.

This chain links TRBV7-9 with TRBJ2-3, with D tentatively TRBD2 (6 bases). The CDR3 consists of 17 residues. Trimming took 5 bases from V and 2 from J, leaving 20 bases between them. Germline V gives CDR1 SEHNR, CDR2 FQNEAQ (reference sequence). In nucleotides, the CDR3 is TGTGCCAGCAGCCCCTTTGTCCACGGGAGAGACACAGATACGCAGTATTTT. This sequence encodes CASSPFVHGRDTDTQYF.

V usage is TRBV30 and J usage is TRBJ2-1, with 7 bases that match TRBD2. Germline V gives CDR1 GTSNPN, CDR2 SVGIG (reference sequence). The V segment lost 3 bases and the J segment 6 bases; nucleotides outside the gene matches: 2. There are 12 residues in the CDR3. CDR3 nucleotides: TGTGCCTGGAGCGGGGGGTTCAATGAGCAGTTCTTC. It is translated as CAWSGGFNEQFF.

This clone came up a few times. The chain uses TRBV5-5 and TRBJ1-2; TRBD1 matches at 10 bases. Germline V CDR1 and CDR2: SGHKS, YYEKEE (reference sequence). This CDR3 is built from 14 residues. The junction had 5 bases not matched to a gene; V was cut back by 3 bases and J by 6 bases. The CDR3, as DNA: TGTGCCAGCAGCTCTGACAGGGGGCCGGATGGCTACACCTTC. It specifies CASSSDRGPDGYTF.

V and J are TRBV6-5 and TRBJ1-1; maybe TRBD1 (6 bases). V shed 8 bases and J shed 3 bases, with 19 bases lying between them. CDR3 length: 15 residues. Germline assignment: CDR1 MNHEY and CDR2 SVGAGI. As DNA, the CDR3 is TGTGCCAGCGTAAATTGGGGGGCCTGGGACACTGAAGCTTTCTTT. This encodes CASVNWGAWDTEAFF.

The CDR3 loop reads CASSPGGEGREQYF. The DNA of the CDR3 is TGTGCCAGCTCACCCGGGGGTGAAGGGCGCGAGCAGTACTTC. J is TRBJ2-7 and V is TRBV18; tentative D call: TRBD2 (6 bases). Germline V gene data show CDR1 as KGHSH and CDR2 as LQKENI. V was clipped by 3 bases and J by 6 bases, with 15 bases between them. The CDR3 contains 14 residues.

This clone is a singleton in its sample. This chain connects TRBV21-1 to TRBJ1-2; the D segment call TRBD1 is taken from the table without a DNA check. TRBV21-1 is described as a pseudogene. This CDR3 contains 14 residues. The CDR3 region is CASSKEENRGCYTF. The DNA for the CDR3 is TGTGCCAGCAGCAAAGAGGAGAACAGGGGTTGCTACACCTTC.

This clone appeared a few times. This sequence joins TRBV7-8 and TRBJ2-7; 14 positions agree with TRBD2. In germline, CDR1 is SGHVS, CDR2 FQNEAQ. The CDR3 has 17 residues. Trimming at V came to 9 bases and at J to 3 bases, leaving 13 bases not matched to a gene. The CDR3 nucleotides are TGTGCCAGTCTACCCGGGACTAGCGGGAGAAAAAACTACGAGCAGTACTTC. Amino acids: CASLPGTSGRKNYEQYF.

The J gene is TRBJ1-2, the V gene TRBV4-3; 8 nucleotides agree with TRBD1. From germline, CDR1 is LGHNA and CDR2 YSLEER. The CDR3 contains 15 residues. Germline trimming cut 7 bases from V and 1 base from J; bases unmatched to any gene: 8. The CDR3 sequence: CASNPGQDINYGYTF. The CDR3 coding sequence is TGCGCCAGCAACCCGGGACAGGACATTAACTATGGCTACACCTTC.

This clone came up once. The chain joins TRBV9 to TRBJ1-4; D is uncertain. The CDR3 runs to 14 residues. Trimming pared 4 bases from V and 8 bases from J, leaving 15 bases between. From germline, CDR1 is SGDLS and CDR2 YYNGEE. The CDR3 region has the DNA TGTGCCAGCAGCTTCGTTCCAAAGGGCGAAAAACTGTTTTTT. This sequence encodes CASSFVPKGEKLFF. The entire variable domain, with the rest obtained from reference TRBV9 and TRBJ1-4, is as follows: DSGVTQTPKHLITATGQRVTLRCSPRSGDLSVYWYQQSLDQGLQFLIQYYNGEERAKGNILERFSAQQFPDLHSELNLSSLELGDSALYFCASSFVPKGEKLFFGSGTQLSVL.

This chain links TRBV12-3 or TRBV12-4 with TRBJ2-2; D ambiguous. Trimming removed 3 bases at V and 6 bases at J, with 2 bases between. The CDR3 runs 11 residues. The chain's CDR3 is CASSFPGELFF. The CDR3 DNA is TGTGCCAGCAGTTTTCCCGGGGAGCTGTTTTTT.

This CDR3 is CSASRLAGIHTLSYNEQFF. Here the CDR3 DNA reads TGCAGTGCTAGTCGACTAGCGGGCATCCACACACTGAGCTACAATGAGCAGTTCTTC. V is TRBV20-1 and J is TRBJ2-1, with TRBD2 identical over 10 bases. Germline V gene data show CDR1 as DFQATT and CDR2 as SNEGSKA (reference sequence). V lost 3 bases and J lost 3; bases outside the gene matches: 17. CDR3 length: 19 residues.

The rearrangement uses TRBV18 and TRBJ2-1; D may be TRBD2 (6 bases). The CDR3 spans 14 residues. Per the germline V gene, CDR1 is KGHSH and CDR2 is LQKENI. The V and J ends lost 6 bases and 2 bases respectively, with 11 bases between them. CDR3 region: CASSRGGAYNEQFF. CDR3 bases: TGTGCCAGCTCTCGTGGAGGGGCCTACAATGAGCAGTTCTTC.

The chain is built from TRBV15 and TRBJ2-2, with D perhaps matching TRBD1 (6 bases). Trimming removed 0 bases at V and 5 bases at J, with 13 bases between. Germline CDR1 reads LNHNV; CDR2 reads YYDKDF (reference sequence). The CDR3 runs to 16 residues. CDR3 sequence reads: CATSRDMGARTGELFF. CDR3 sequence (DNA): TGTGCCACCAGCAGAGATATGGGGGCGAGAACCGGGGAGCTGTTTTTT.

V usage is TRBV10-1 and J usage is TRBJ2-3, with D possibly matching TRBD2 (6 bases). The CDR3 totals 15 residues. Trimming removed 3 bases from V and 4 bases from J, with 14 bases in between. Germline assignment: CDR1 WNHNN and CDR2 SYGVQD (reference sequence). The CDR3 DNA follows: TGCGCCAGCAGTGAACGGGGGATTGGGGCAGATACGCAGTATTTT. Translating gives CASSERGIGADTQYF.

This clone appeared once. The chain recombines TRBV9 with TRBJ2-2; tentatively, D is TRBD2 (6 bases). The CDR3 runs 15 residues. With 0 bases removed from V and 5 bases from J, the gap between germline ends came to 11 bases. Germline V gene lookup returns CDR1 SGDLS and CDR2 YYNGEE. The CDR3 loop is CASSVDPGRTGELFF. In DNA form, the CDR3 reads TGTGCCAGCAGCGTAGATCCGGGGAGGACCGGGGAGCTGTTTTTT.

This chain connects TRBV30 to TRBJ1-5; D is unresolved. The ends were cut back, 4 bases at V and 5 bases at J, with 18 bases in the middle. The germline V gene encodes CDR1 GTSNPN and CDR2 SVGIG (reference sequence). The CDR3 length is 15 residues. CDR3 nucleotide sequence: TGTGCCTGGAATGGACCCCGGGGATCGGATCAGCCCCAGCATTTT. Translating it yields CAWNGPRGSDQPQHF.

The gene calls are TRBV28 and TRBJ1-2, with no clear D. There are 15 residues in the CDR3. Trimming took 1 base from V and 1 from J, leaving 10 bases between them. Germline lookup yields CDR1 MDHEN and CDR2 SYDVKM. CDR3 in DNA: TGTGCCAGCAGTTTATCCCCCGGGCTTAACTATGGCTACACCTTC. This encodes CASSLSPGLNYGYTF.